This T cell receptor (beta chain) derives from a study of T-cell reconstitution after alpha-beta-depleted transplantation in children. Study outcomes and limitations: Certain patients had high TCRbeta diversity at day 60, and it came from recipient T cells and thymic progenitors that survived.

Preparing the TCRbeta library involved the use of unique molecular identifiers. MiXCR was run by TCRdb on the PCR reads, yielding one entry per CDR3 protein. The sample lists around 580,000 distinct CDR3 sequences, about 23% occurring once. Turning to this clonotype: Its antigen is currently unknown.

V was clipped by 5 bases and J by 3 bases; unmatched bases: 9. CDR3 length: 16 residues. Germline values: CDR1 MNHEY, CDR2 SMNVEV (reference sequence). This sequence joins TRBV27 and TRBJ2-1; TRBD1 agrees at 8 bases. The source material was PBMCs, mostly from graft donor cells, sampled 360 days after TCRalphabeta/CD19-depleted stem cell transplant. The sequence was collected from a boy under two years old who had a stem cell transplant for acute myeloid leukemia, so the T cells may come from the graft donor. CDR3 coding DNA: TGTGCCAGCAGTCCCCTCGACAGGGGCCTCTACAATGAGCAGTTCTTC. This encodes CASSPLDRGLYNEQFF.